Shown below are 23 T cell receptor beta chains from a single sample sequenced in a study of cytomegalovirus exposure and HLA in healthy donors. The PCR made use of 60 Vbeta and 13 Jbeta primers. Clones were sequenced by immunoSEQ multiplex PCR, and TCRdb holds only the in-frame ones, with some missing. Among about 140,000 clones listed, 65% to 70% were seen once. Sequenced sample: PBMCs. The receptor source for this set is a man younger than 40 in good health and CMV-seropositive.

The chain employs TRBV4-1 and TRBJ2-7; D remains ambiguous. CDR1 and CDR2 (germline): MGHRA, YSYEKL. Between the trimmed V and J ends, which lost 0 bases and 3 bases, there was a span of 12 bases. This CDR3 region has 15 residues. The CDR3 is CASSQDAIYYYEQYF. As DNA, the CDR3 is TGCGCCAGCAGCCAAGATGCTATCTACTACTACGAGCAGTACTTC.

J is TRBJ2-7 and V is TRBV4-1; D may be TRBD1 (6 bases). V was pared by 6 bases and J by 3 bases, with 12 bases between. The CDR3 has 13 residues. Germline loops: CDR1 MGHRA, CDR2 YSYEKL. In nucleotides, the CDR3 is TGCGCCAGCAGGGAACAGGGATACTACGAGCAGTACTTC. It encodes CASREQGYYEQYF.

The V call is TRBV27, the J call TRBJ2-1; TRBD2 might be the D (6 bases). Per the germline V gene, CDR1 is MNHEY and CDR2 is SMNVEV (reference sequence). The CDR3 is 15 residues long. Trimming cost V 6 bases and J 0 bases, with 12 bases left between them. CDR3 amino acids: CASSQLASSYNEQFF. CDR3 sequence (DNA): TGTGCCAGCAGCCAGCTAGCGAGCTCCTACAATGAGCAGTTCTTC.

The chain has TRBV18 and TRBJ1-1; TRBD1 might be the D (6 bases). Trimming shortened V by 4 bases and J by 1 base, and 7 bases separated the two germline ends. Per germline, CDR1 KGHSH and CDR2 LQKENI. The CDR3 runs to 13 residues. CDR3 in DNA: TGTGCCAGCTCACTACAGGGGAACACTGAAGCTTTCTTT. This gives the protein CASSLQGNTEAFF.

This clone was observed once. The chain links TRBV27 to TRBJ2-1; 9 bases are shared with TRBD2. J gave up 7 bases and V 3 bases, and 10 bases lay outside the gene matches. CDR3 length equals 16 residues. The germline V gene has CDR1 MNHEY and CDR2 SMNVEV (reference sequence). The CDR3 sequence is CASSFLGGRAGNEQFF. CDR3 nucleotides: TGTGCCAGCAGTTTTCTCGGCGGGAGGGCCGGGAATGAGCAGTTCTTC.

The chain recombines TRBV7-9 with TRBJ2-1; TRBD2 might be the D (6 bases). This CDR3 has 13 amino acids. Trimming shortened V by 2 bases and J by 8 bases, and 10 bases separated the two germline ends. CDR1 is SEHNR, CDR2 FQNEAQ, per germline (reference sequence). As DNA, the CDR3 is TGTGCCAGCAGCTTAATGGGGGAGGATGAGCAGTTCTTC. Residues: CASSLMGEDEQFF.

The J gene is TRBJ2-5, the V gene TRBV30; no clear D. The CDR3 loop spans 12 amino acids. Between the trimmed V and J ends, which lost 2 bases and 5 bases, there was a span of 9 bases. Germline V gives CDR1 GTSNPN, CDR2 SVGIG (reference sequence). CDR3 coding DNA: TGTGCCTGGAGTCAATCACGGGAGACCCAGTACTTC. This gives the protein CAWSQSRETQYF.

This clone showed up just a few times. This chain uses TRBV19 with TRBJ2-7; D is perhaps TRBD1 (6 bases). The germline V and J ends were trimmed by 3 bases and 5 bases, with 8 bases remaining between them. This CDR3 contains 12 residues. The germline CDR1 and CDR2 sequences are LNHDA and SQIVND (reference sequence). The DNA of the CDR3 is TGTGCCAGTAGTATCTCAGGGGACGAGCAGTACTTC. It yields the protein CASSISGDEQYF.

CDR3 loop: CASSARTGEEKLFF. The CDR3 DNA reads TGTGCCAGCAGCGCGAGGACAGGGGAGGAAAAACTGTTTTTT. The chain has TRBV9 and TRBJ1-4, with 9 bases identical to TRBD1. The CDR3 has 14 residues. The germline CDR1 and CDR2 sequences are SGDLS and YYNGEE. V shed 3 bases, J shed 8 bases, and the junction held 5 bases outside the gene matches.

The chain links TRBV10-1 to TRBJ2-2; tentatively, D is TRBD2 (6 bases). The germline CDR1 and CDR2 sequences are WNHNN and SYGVQD (reference sequence). The germline V and J ends were trimmed by 6 bases and 6 bases, with 32 bases remaining between them. This CDR3 region has 20 residues. CDR3 loop: CASSARALPWGLFGSGELFF. As DNA, the CDR3 is TGCGCCAGCAGCGCAAGGGCCTTACCATGGGGACTCTTCGGTTCCGGGGAGCTGTTTTTT.

The genes are TRBV9 and TRBJ1-1; 7 bases agree with TRBD1. Germline lookup yields CDR1 SGDLS and CDR2 YYNGEE. V lost 4 bases, J lost 2 bases, and 14 bases stayed unmatched. The CDR3 is 17 residues long. CDR3 in DNA: TGTGCCAGCAGCCCCTGGGGGGCAGGGGGGATTAACACTGAAGCTTTCTTT. Protein product: CASSPWGAGGINTEAFF.

The chain recombines TRBV30 with TRBJ1-1; perhaps TRBD1 as D (6 bases). The V end lost 2 bases, the J end lost 1 base, and 11 bases lay between the germline ends. Germline V gene lookup returns CDR1 GTSNPN and CDR2 SVGIG (reference sequence). The CDR3 runs to 14 residues. The CDR3 sequence is CAWSPGHWNTEAFF. In DNA form, the CDR3 reads TGTGCCTGGAGTCCGGGACATTGGAACACTGAAGCTTTCTTT.

J is TRBJ2-1 and V is TRBV29-1, with 10 bases aligning to TRBD1. The V segment lost 7 bases and the J segment 7 bases; nucleotides outside the gene matches: 7. The CDR3 covers 13 residues. CDR1 is SQVTM and CDR2 is ANQGSEA in the germline V gene. The CDR3 nucleotides are TGCAGCGCCCGGGACAGGGGATATAATGAGCAGTTCTTC. This sequence encodes CSARDRGYNEQFF.

This clone has a single count. The chain links TRBV18 to TRBJ1-5; no reliable D call. Trimming pared 3 bases from V and 0 bases from J, leaving 9 bases between. CDR1 is KGHSH, CDR2 LQKENI, per germline. The CDR3 spans 15 residues. The CDR3 sequence is CASSPSTFSNQPQHF. Written as DNA, the CDR3 is TGTGCCAGCTCACCTTCTACGTTTAGCAATCAGCCCCAGCATTTT.

Written as DNA, the CDR3 is TGTGCCAGCAGCGCCCAGTTGAACACTGAAGCTTTCTTT. This codes for CASSAQLNTEAFF. The gene calls are TRBV14 and TRBJ1-1; D unclear. Germline CDR1 is SGHDN and CDR2 is FVKESK. Trimming left V 5 bases short and J 0 bases short, with 7 bases between. The CDR3 covers 13 residues. Combining the CDR3 with reference TRBV14 and TRBJ1-1 gives the whole variable domain EAGVTQFPSHSVIEKGQTVTLRCDPISGHDNLYWYRRVMGKEIKFLLHFVKESKQDESGMPNNRFLAERTGGTYSTLKVQPAELEDSGVYFCASSAQLNTEAFFGQGTRLTVV.

The chain links TRBV27 to TRBJ1-1; the match to TRBD1 covers 11 bases. This CDR3 spans 18 amino acids. Germline V gene sequence: CDR1 MNHEY, CDR2 SMNVEV (reference sequence). Losses at the gene ends were 4 bases for V and 3 bases for J; bases not matched to a gene: 13. The CDR3 sequence is CASSSRVVRDRGDTEAFF. The CDR3 DNA follows: TGTGCCAGCAGTTCCCGCGTAGTTAGGGACAGGGGGGACACTGAAGCTTTCTTT.

Worth noting for this clone: The junction departs from the called germline gene at one end, perhaps through a read error. This sequence joins TRBV6-1 and TRBJ1-2, with 9 nucleotides matching TRBD1. This CDR3 comprises 18 residues. CDR1 and CDR2 (germline): MNHNS, SASEGT. This CDR3 reads CASSDIPRPGQGKTGYPF. The DNA of the CDR3 is TGTGCCAGCAGTGATATTCCGCGACCGGGACAGGGAAAAACAGGCTACCCCTTC.

This clone was counted a few times. The CDR3 is CASSLAEYDEKLFF. In nucleotides, the CDR3 is TGTGCCAGCAGTTTGGCGGAATACGATGAAAAACTGTTTTTT. The chain couples TRBV28 to TRBJ1-4; D is ambiguous. CDR3 length: 14 residues. V lost 3 bases to trimming and J lost 6 bases, with 11 bases between them. Per germline, CDR1 MDHEN and CDR2 SYDVKM.

This clone was seen only once. The chain employs TRBV5-8 and TRBJ2-2, with 8 bases aligning to TRBD2. The CDR3 extends over 17 amino acids. Germline values: CDR1 SGHTS, CDR2 YDEGEE. V was pared by 0 bases and J by 1 base, with 5 bases of the junction left unmatched. In DNA form, the CDR3 reads TGTGCCAGCAGCTTGGCCGGGGGGGTTCTGAACACCGGGGAGCTGTTTTTT. Amino acids: CASSLAGGVLNTGELFF.

The chain carries TRBV5-1 and TRBJ2-7; the D gene is possibly TRBD2 (5 bases). Trimming removed 0 bases at V and 2 bases at J, with 12 bases between. The V gene's germline CDR1 is SGHRS and CDR2 YFSETQ. The CDR3 runs 15 residues. CDR3 coding DNA: TGCGCCAGCAGCTTGGAGGGAGAGTGGACCTACGAGCAGTACTTC. It specifies CASSLEGEWTYEQYF.

This clone was seen a few times. The genes are TRBV7-3 and TRBJ1-1; the D is unclear. The germline V gene encodes CDR1 SGHTA and CDR2 FQGTGA. This CDR3 contains 13 residues. Trimming left V 1 base short and J 5 bases short, with 8 bases between. The CDR3 bases are TGTGCCAGCAGCTTAATGCAGGCTACTGAAGCTTTCTTT. Protein sequence: CASSLMQATEAFF.

The chain combines TRBV2 with TRBJ2-2, with TRBD2 matching over 7 bases. The junction had 10 bases not matched to a gene; V was cut back by 5 bases and J by 1 base. This CDR3 is 17 amino acids long. Per germline, CDR1 SNHLY and CDR2 FYNNEI. The CDR3 here is CASSTGGTRQNTGELFF. CDR3 sequence (DNA): TGTGCCAGCAGTACGGGAGGTACTCGGCAGAACACCGGGGAGCTGTTTTTT.

The chain uses TRBV25-1 and TRBJ2-5; D gene uncertain. There are 11 residues in the CDR3. From germline, CDR1 is MGHDK and CDR2 SYGVNS. V dropped 6 bases and J dropped 5 bases, with 7 bases sitting between them. The CDR3 here is CASSPSETQYF. The CDR3 DNA reads as TGTGCCAGCAGCCCCAGTGAGACCCAGTACTTC.